The 14 T cell receptor beta chains listed next were all sequenced from one sample in a study of T cells in Graves' hyperthyroidism and ophthalmopathy. RNA transcripts served as the template for amplifying TCR beta CDR3 regions. The primer set for the first-round RT-PCR of the TCR CDR3 was HTBI. TCRdb re-derived calls from the multiplex PCR reads in MiXCR, one entry per CDR3 protein. This table holds 550,000 to 700,000 distinct CDR3 sequences, about 43% found once. Sample: peripheral blood or thyroid tissue (not recorded which). These receptor sequences come from an adult woman with Graves' disease, either hyperthyroidism or ophthalmopathy (not recorded which).

This clonotype appeared many times. This chain links TRBV4-1 with TRBJ2-7; D is perhaps TRBD2 (6 bases). V lost 1 base to trimming and J lost 12 bases, with 10 bases between them. This CDR3 is built from 11 residues. Per the germline V gene, CDR1 is MGHRA and CDR2 is YSYEKL. CDR3 DNA: TGCGCCAGCAGCCAAGGGACTATGCGGTACTTC. It codes for CASSQGTMRYF.

About this clonotype itself: At one end, the junction sequence differs from germline, possibly due to a read error. The chain couples TRBV25-1 to TRBJ1-1; D remains unclear. Germline V gene lookup returns CDR1 MGHDK and CDR2 SYGVNS. The CDR3 contains 14 residues. The CDR3 sequence is CAGSGPATNTEAFF. In nucleotides, the CDR3 is TGTGCCGGCAGTGGTCCTGCGACGAACACTGAAGCTTTCTTT.

Regarding this clonotype: Its ends do not fully match the called genes, so a read error is possible. The chain combines TRBV24-1 with TRBJ2-5; 11 bases map to TRBD2. The CDR3 loop spans 15 amino acids. Germline CDR1 reads KGHDR; CDR2 reads SFDVKD. The CDR3 loop is CAASDPGTSGQTQYF. The CDR3 coding sequence is TGTGCCGCCAGTGACCCTGGGACTAGCGGACAGACCCAGTACTTC.

In this sample, this clonotype turned up once. The CDR3 sequence is CATSPSGGSGANVLTF. The CDR3 bases are TGTGCCACCAGCCCTAGCGGGGGATCCGGGGCCAACGTCCTGACTTTC. The J gene is TRBJ2-6, the V gene TRBV15, with 10 bases identical to TRBD2. The CDR3 contains 16 residues. Germline V lookup: CDR1 LNHNV, CDR2 YYDKDF (reference sequence). V lost 5 bases, J lost 4 bases, and 5 bases stayed unmatched.

The chain recombines TRBV10-3 with TRBJ2-5, with 10 nucleotides matching TRBD2. Germline V CDR1 and CDR2: ENHRY, SYGVKD. The CDR3 runs 13 residues. Trimming removed 8 bases from V and 6 bases from J; junction bases left unmatched: 6. The CDR3 bases are TGTGCCATCGGTACTAGCGGGATGAAGACCCAGTACTTC. Encoded protein: CAIGTSGMKTQYF.

The chain has TRBV29-1 and TRBJ1-4; D is possibly TRBD1 (5 bases). Trimming took off 4 bases at V and 7 bases at J, with 10 bases between the two ends. Germline CDR1 and CDR2: SQVTM and ANQGSEA. CDR3 length: 12 amino acids. The CDR3 nucleotides read TGCAGCGTTGCGGGGGGTGGTGAAAAACTGTTTTTT. Amino acids: CSVAGGGEKLFF.

Ten or more counts support this clonotype. The rearrangement joins TRBV20-1 to TRBJ1-5; D remains unclear. This CDR3 has 13 residues. Trimming pared 2 bases from V and 5 bases from J, leaving 10 bases between. Germline V lookup: CDR1 DFQATT, CDR2 SNEGSKA (reference sequence). The CDR3 loop reads CSARLDGDQPQHF. Written as DNA, the CDR3 is TGCAGTGCTAGACTGGACGGGGATCAGCCCCAGCATTTT.

This clonotype was counted a few times. V is TRBV7-9 and J is TRBJ2-5; the D is unclear. From germline, CDR1 is SEHNR and CDR2 FQNEAQ (reference sequence). There are 13 residues in the CDR3. V lost 8 bases, J lost 1 base, and 11 bases lay in between. CDR3 DNA sequence: TGTGCCAGCGGCTGGTACAGCCAAGAGACCCAGTACTTC. Protein sequence: CASGWYSQETQYF.

The table lists this clonotype with a count of one. The junction and the germline gene differ at one end; a read error may be behind it. The V call is TRBV24-1, the J call TRBJ2-5; possible D gene TRBD2, 6 bases. CDR3 length: 15 residues. Germline CDR1 is KGHDR and CDR2 is SFDVKD. The CDR3 nucleotides read TGTGCCACCAGTGATTCCTCAGGGACGGGAGAGATCCAGTACTTC. Encoded protein: CATSDSSGTGEIQYF.

This clonotype has a handful of counts. The CDR3 DNA reads as TGTGCCAGCAGCTTAGCTGGGACTAGCCGCACCGGGGAGCTGTTTTTT. It yields the protein CASSLAGTSRTGELFF. The rearrangement joins TRBV7-6 to TRBJ2-2; TRBD2 aligns across 9 bases. CDR3 length equals 16 residues. Germline lookup yields CDR1 SGHVS and CDR2 FNYEAQ. V lost 0 bases, J lost 4 bases, and 3 bases stayed unmatched.

This clonotype was counted many times. V gene TRBV2 combines with J gene TRBJ2-2; 10 positions match TRBD2. The CDR3 consists of 15 residues. The germline V gene encodes CDR1 SNHLY and CDR2 FYNNEI. V gave up 3 bases and J gave up 8 bases; unmatched junction bases: 6. The CDR3 sequence is CASSESLAGAGELFF. The DNA for the CDR3 is TGTGCCAGCAGTGAGAGTCTAGCGGGAGCTGGGGAGCTGTTTTTT.

To note about this clonotype: A read error may account for a junction end that differs from germline. The rearrangement joins TRBV5-1 to TRBJ2-5, with a weak D call TRBD1 (8 bases). This CDR3 comprises 18 residues. The germline CDR1 and CDR2 sequences are SGHRS and YFSETQ. As DNA, the CDR3 is TGCGCCAGCAGCTTGGCCCCGAGCGGGACAGGTTACCAGGAGACCCAGTACTTC. Protein sequence: CASSLAPSGTGYQETQYF. The full variable domain, its missing parts supplied by reference TRBV5-1 and TRBJ2-5, is KAGVTQTPRYLIKTRGQQVTLSCSPISGHRSVSWYQQTPGQGLQFLFEYFSETQRNKGNFPGRFSGRQFSNSRSEMNVSTLELGDSALYLCASSLAPSGTGYQETQYFGPGTRLLVL.

This clonotype was counted only a few times. This chain joins TRBV15 and TRBJ1-5; D uncertain. The CDR3 covers 15 residues. Trimming shortened V by 1 base and J by 0 bases, and 7 bases separated the two germline ends. Germline loops: CDR1 LNHNV, CDR2 YYDKDF (reference sequence). The DNA of the CDR3 is TGTGCCACCAGCAGAGTACTATATAGCAATCAGCCCCAGCATTTT. Its protein is CATSRVLYSNQPQHF.

This clonotype was found many times. The CDR3 sequence: CASSVRWQGYGYTF. Written as DNA, the CDR3 is TGCGCCAGCAGCGTCCGCTGGCAGGGCTATGGCTACACCTTC. V usage is TRBV4-1 and J usage is TRBJ1-2; TRBD1 might be the D (5 bases). CDR3 length: 14 amino acids. Germline V gene lookup returns CDR1 MGHRA and CDR2 YSYEKL. The V end lost 5 bases, the J end lost 4 bases, and 14 bases lay between the germline ends.